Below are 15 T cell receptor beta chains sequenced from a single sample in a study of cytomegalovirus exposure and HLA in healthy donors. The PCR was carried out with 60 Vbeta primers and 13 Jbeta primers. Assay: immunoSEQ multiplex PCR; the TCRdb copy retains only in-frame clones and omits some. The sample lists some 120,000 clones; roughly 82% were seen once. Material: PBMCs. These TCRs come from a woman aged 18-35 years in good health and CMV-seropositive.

The CDR3 here is CASGLGTSDSYEQYF. In nucleotides, the CDR3 is TGTGCTAGTGGTTTGGGGACTAGCGACTCCTACGAGCAGTACTTC. The chain employs TRBV12-5 and TRBJ2-7, with 9 bases aligning to TRBD2. Per the germline V gene, CDR1 is LGHNT and CDR2 is FRNRAP. The ends lost 1 base at V and 0 bases at J; junction bases unmatched: 1. The CDR3 spans 15 residues.

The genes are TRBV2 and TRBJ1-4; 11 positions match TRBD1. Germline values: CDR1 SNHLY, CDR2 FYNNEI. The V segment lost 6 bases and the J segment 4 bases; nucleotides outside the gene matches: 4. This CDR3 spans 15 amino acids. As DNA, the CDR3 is TGTGCCAGCAGCCCCGGGACAGGGGGTAATGAAAAACTGTTTTTT. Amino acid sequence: CASSPGTGGNEKLFF.

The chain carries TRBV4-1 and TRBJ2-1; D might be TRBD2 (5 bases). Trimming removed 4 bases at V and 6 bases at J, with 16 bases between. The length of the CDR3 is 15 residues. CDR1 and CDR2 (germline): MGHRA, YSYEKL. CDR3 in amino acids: CASSPRTLPLNEQFF. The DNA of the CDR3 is TGCGCCAGCAGCCCTAGGACTCTCCCCCTCAATGAGCAGTTCTTC.

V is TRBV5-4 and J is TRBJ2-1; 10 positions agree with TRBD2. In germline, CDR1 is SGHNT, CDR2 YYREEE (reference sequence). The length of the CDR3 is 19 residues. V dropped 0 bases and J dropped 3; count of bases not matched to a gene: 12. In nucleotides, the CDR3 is TGTGCCAGCAGCTTGGCCGTTGGGGTAGCGGGGGGAGTCTACAATGAGCAGTTCTTC. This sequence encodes CASSLAVGVAGGVYNEQFF.

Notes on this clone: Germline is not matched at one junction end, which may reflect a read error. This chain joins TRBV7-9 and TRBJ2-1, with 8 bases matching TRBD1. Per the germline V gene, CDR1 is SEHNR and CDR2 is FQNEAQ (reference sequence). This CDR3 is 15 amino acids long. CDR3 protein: CSSSLGQGWAHEQFF. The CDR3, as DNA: TGTTCCAGCAGCTTAGGACAGGGATGGGCCCATGAGCAGTTCTTC.

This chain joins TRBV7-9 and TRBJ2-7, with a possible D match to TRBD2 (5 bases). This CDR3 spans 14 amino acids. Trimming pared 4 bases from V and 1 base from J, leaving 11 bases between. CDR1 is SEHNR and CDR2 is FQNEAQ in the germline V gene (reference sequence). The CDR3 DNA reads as TGTGCCAGCAGCTATGCGCGGACTTCCTACGAGCAGTACTTC. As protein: CASSYARTSYEQYF.

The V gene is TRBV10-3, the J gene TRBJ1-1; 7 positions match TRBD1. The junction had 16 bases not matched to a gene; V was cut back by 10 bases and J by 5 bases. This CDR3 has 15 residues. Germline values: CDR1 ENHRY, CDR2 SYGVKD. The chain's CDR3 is CATFGTAPGGTEAFF. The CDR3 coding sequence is TGTGCCACCTTTGGGACAGCCCCCGGTGGGACTGAAGCTTTCTTT.

CDR3 residues: CATSRDRGLSKNIQYF. DNA for the CDR3: TGTGCCACCAGCAGAGACAGGGGATTGTCCAAAAACATTCAGTACTTC. The chain recombines TRBV15 with TRBJ2-4; D possibly corresponds to TRBD1 (6 bases). The CDR3 sequence is 16 residues long. The ends were cut back, 0 bases at V and 2 bases at J, with 11 bases in the middle. Looked up from germline, CDR1 is LNHNV and CDR2 is YYDKDF (reference sequence).

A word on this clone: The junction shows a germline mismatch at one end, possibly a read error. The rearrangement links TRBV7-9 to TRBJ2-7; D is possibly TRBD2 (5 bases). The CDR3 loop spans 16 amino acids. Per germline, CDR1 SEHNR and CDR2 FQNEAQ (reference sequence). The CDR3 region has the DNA TGTTCCAGCAGCTTCATTCAGCGGACGGGCGCCTACGAGCAGTACTTC. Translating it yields CSSSFIQRTGAYEQYF. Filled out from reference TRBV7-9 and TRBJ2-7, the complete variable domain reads DTGVSQNPRHKITKRGQNVTFRCDPISEHNRLYWYRQTLGQGPEFLTYFQNEAQLEKSRLLSDRFSAERPKGSFSTLEIQRTEQGDSAMYLCSSSFIQRTGAYEQYFGPGTRLTVT.

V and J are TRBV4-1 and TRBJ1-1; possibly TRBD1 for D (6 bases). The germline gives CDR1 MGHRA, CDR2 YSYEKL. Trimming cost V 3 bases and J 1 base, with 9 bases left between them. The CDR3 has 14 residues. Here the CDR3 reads CASSQQGQNTEAFF. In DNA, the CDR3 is TGCGCCAGCAGCCAGCAGGGACAGAACACTGAAGCTTTCTTT.

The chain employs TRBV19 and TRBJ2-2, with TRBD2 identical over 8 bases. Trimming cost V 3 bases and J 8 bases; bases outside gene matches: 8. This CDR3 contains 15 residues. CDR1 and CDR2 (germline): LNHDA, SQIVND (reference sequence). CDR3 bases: TGTGCCAGTAGTATGTTCGGGGGGGGCACGGGGGAGCTGTTTTTT. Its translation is CASSMFGGGTGELFF.

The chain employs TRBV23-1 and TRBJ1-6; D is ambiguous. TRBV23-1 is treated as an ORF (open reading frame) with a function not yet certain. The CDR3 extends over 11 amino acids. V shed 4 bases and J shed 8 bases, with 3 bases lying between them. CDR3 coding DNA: TGCGCCAGCAGTCCATATTCACCCCTCCACTTT. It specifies CASSPYSPLHF.

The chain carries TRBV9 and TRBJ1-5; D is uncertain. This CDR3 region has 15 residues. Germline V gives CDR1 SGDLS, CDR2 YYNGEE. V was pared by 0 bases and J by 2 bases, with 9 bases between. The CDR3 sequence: CASSVDGRGNQPQHF. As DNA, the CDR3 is TGTGCCAGCAGCGTAGATGGGCGAGGCAATCAGCCCCAGCATTTT.

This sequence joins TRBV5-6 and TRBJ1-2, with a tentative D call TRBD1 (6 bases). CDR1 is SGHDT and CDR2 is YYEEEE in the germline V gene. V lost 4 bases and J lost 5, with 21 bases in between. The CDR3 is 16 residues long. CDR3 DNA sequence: TGTGCCAGCAGCACCGGGACACTACTCCTGGGGTATGGCTACACCTTC. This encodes CASSTGTLLLGYGYTF. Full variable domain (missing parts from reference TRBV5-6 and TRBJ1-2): DAGVTQSPTHLIKTRGQQVTLRCSPKSGHDTVSWYQQALGQGPQFIFQYYEEEERQRGNFPDRFSGHQFPNYSSELNVNALLLGDSALYLCASSTGTLLLGYGYTFGSGTRLTVV.

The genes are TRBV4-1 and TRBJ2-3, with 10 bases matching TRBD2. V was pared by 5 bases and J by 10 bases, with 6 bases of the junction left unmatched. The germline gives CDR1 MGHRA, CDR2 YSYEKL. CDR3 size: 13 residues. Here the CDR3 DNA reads TGCGCCAGCAGCGAGTCCAGCGGGGGGGCGCAGTATTTT. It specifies CASSESSGGAQYF.